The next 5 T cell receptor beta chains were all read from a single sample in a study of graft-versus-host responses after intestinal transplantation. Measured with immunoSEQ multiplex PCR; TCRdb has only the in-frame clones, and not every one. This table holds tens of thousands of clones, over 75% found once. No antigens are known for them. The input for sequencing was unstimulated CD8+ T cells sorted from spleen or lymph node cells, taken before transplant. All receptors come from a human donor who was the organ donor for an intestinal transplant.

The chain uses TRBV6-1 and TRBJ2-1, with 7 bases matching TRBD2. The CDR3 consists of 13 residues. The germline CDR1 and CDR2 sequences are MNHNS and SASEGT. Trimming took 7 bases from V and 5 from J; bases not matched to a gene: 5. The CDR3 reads CASTGGLHNEQFF. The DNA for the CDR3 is TGTGCCAGCACCGGGGGGTTACACAATGAGCAGTTCTTC.

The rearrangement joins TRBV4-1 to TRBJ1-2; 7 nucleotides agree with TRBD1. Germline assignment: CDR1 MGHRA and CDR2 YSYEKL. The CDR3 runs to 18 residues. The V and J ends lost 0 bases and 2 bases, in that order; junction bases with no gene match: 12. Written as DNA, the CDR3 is TGCGCCAGCAGCCAAGATTTGGCAGGGGGGGTACCGAACTATGGCTACACCTTC. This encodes CASSQDLAGGVPNYGYTF.

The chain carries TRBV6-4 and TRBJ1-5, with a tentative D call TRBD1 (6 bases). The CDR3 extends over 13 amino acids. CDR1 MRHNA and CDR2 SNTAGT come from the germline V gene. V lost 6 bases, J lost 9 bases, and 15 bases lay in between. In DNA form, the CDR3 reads TGTGCCAGCAGGAACAGGGAATTGGTGCCCCAGCATTTT. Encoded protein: CASRNRELVPQHF.

This CDR3 reads CASSPWGGDLSGSSYEQYF. The CDR3 region has the DNA TGCGCCAGCAGCCCGTGGGGCGGGGACCTCTCTGGAAGCTCCTACGAGCAGTACTTC. V gene TRBV4-1 combines with J gene TRBJ2-7, with a possible D match to TRBD2 (6 bases). Trimming shortened V by 4 bases and J by 0 bases, and 25 bases separated the two germline ends. The CDR3 extends over 19 amino acids. Germline lookup yields CDR1 MGHRA and CDR2 YSYEKL.

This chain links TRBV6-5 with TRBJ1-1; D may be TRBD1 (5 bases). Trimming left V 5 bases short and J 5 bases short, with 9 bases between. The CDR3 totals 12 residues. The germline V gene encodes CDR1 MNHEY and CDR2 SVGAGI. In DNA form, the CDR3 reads TGTGCCAGCAGTCAAGGGGAGACTGAAGCTTTCTTT. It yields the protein CASSQGETEAFF.